The 2 T cell receptor beta chains below were found in one sample sequenced in a study of T cells in Graves' hyperthyroidism and ophthalmopathy. Amplified TCR beta CDR3 regions came from RNA transcripts. The HTBI set primed first-round TCR CDR3 RT-PCR. TCRdb fed the multiplex PCR reads into MiXCR, producing one record per CDR3 protein. This table holds about 640,000 distinct CDR3 sequences, around 20% found once. Material for sequencing was blood. These TCRs come from a man aged 25 to 40 with Graves' ophthalmopathy.

The V call is TRBV5-1, the J call TRBJ1-4, with D possibly TRBD1 on 6 matching bases. CDR1 and CDR2 from the germline V gene are SGHRS and YFSETQ. The CDR3 is made up of 15 amino acids. V dropped 5 bases and J dropped 1 base, with 12 bases sitting between them. The CDR3 nucleotides are TGCGCCAGCAGAGACCCAGGGGAAACTAATGAAAAACTGTTTTTT. This translates into CASRDPGETNEKLFF.

Only a few counts were recorded for this clonotype. V usage is TRBV18 and J usage is TRBJ2-6; D call uncertain. The CDR3 is 15 residues long. V gave up 3 bases and J gave up 0 bases, with 6 bases separating them. The germline V gene encodes CDR1 KGHSH and CDR2 LQKENI. CDR3 bases: TGTGCCAGCTCACCCCAGGTCTCTGGGGCCAACGTCCTGACTTTC. This encodes CASSPQVSGANVLTF.